The following is a T cell receptor (beta chain) sequence with its context. What it binds is not known. The assay was immunoSEQ multiplex PCR, and TCRdb's table has in-frame clones only and misses some. The sample consists of about 140,000 clones, approximately 92% of them appearing once. Germline-derived CDR1 and CDR2 are SGHTA and FQGTGA. With V trimmed by 5 bases and J by 6 bases, 6 bases remained unmatched. The CDR3 consists of 15 residues. This sample was included in a study of T cell responses to AZD1222 COVID-19 vaccine. Broader study findings: Only 5 or 6 AZD1222 recipients were seropositive at baseline.

J is TRBJ2-2 and V is TRBV7-3; 10 nucleotides line up with TRBD2. The sequenced sample was peripheral blood, obtained 28 days after the second AZD1222 dose. The receptor comes from an adult who received the AZD1222 COVID-19 vaccine. CDR3: CASSQRLAGAGELFF. The CDR3 DNA is TGTGCCAGCAGCCAGAGACTAGCGGGCGCCGGGGAGCTGTTTTTT.